Described below is a single TCR beta chain sequence and its context. The sample belongs to a study of T-cell memory formation after mild COVID-19. V was cut by 4 bases and J by 0 bases, with 10 bases left in between. Germline CDR1 is MNHNY and CDR2 is SVGAGI (reference sequence). This CDR3 comprises 15 residues. Each CDR3 protein gets one entry after TCRdb re-called the 5' RACE reads with MiXCR. Among about 49,000 distinct CDR3 sequences listed, 7% to 8% were seen once. This receptor was taken from a man younger than 35 who had mild COVID-19 (a few samples of this study predate the infection). Cell type and time point are not known. The specimen sequenced was PBMCs or a T cell subset sorted from them (not recorded which). The chain employs TRBV6-6 and TRBJ1-3; TRBD1 is a possible D gene (6 bases). CDR3: CASSLGHNSGNTIYF. In DNA, the CDR3 is TGTGCCAGCAGTTTGGGACATAACTCTGGAAACACCATATATTTT.